This is a list of T cell receptor beta chains from one sample in a study of blood T cell repertoires in COVID-19. Using immunoSEQ multiplex PCR, the repertoire was profiled, and TCRdb retains in-frame clones only, with some absent. The table lists roughly 310,000 clones, approximately 87% of them singletons, with around 4% in the top ten. Sequenced input: peripheral blood. Receptors originate from a woman aged 45-65 years with active or convalescent COVID-19. The CDR3 runs from the conserved cysteine through the conserved F or W. Fields, in order: V gene, J gene, clone size, D gene, CDR3 DNA, CDR3 protein. D genes are given only for firm matches. Part of the rows lack a size; the others show once, few, many or a class for expanded clones.

TRBV7-2	TRBJ1-5	NA	NA	TGTGCCAGCAGCTTACAGGCCCAACAGCCCCAGCATTTT	CASSLQAQQPQHF
TRBV5-1	TRBJ2-7	NA	NA	TGCGCCAGCAGCTTAAGTGCGGGAACCTACGAGCAGTACTTC	CASSLSAGTYEQYF
TRBV7-3	TRBJ1-1	NA	NA	TGTGCCAGCAGCTTAAACGGAGGGGTGAACACTGAAGCTTTCTTT	CASSLNGGVNTEAFF
TRBV4-3	TRBJ2-3	NA	NA	TGCGCCAGCAGCCAAGTAGCGGGACAGGGTCCAACAAGGGCTTATTTT	CASSQVAGQGPTRAYF
TRBV7-8	TRBJ1-3	NA	NA	TGTGCCAGCAGCGACCCCGGAGTAAACACCATATATTTT	CASSDPGVNTIYF
TRBV30	TRBJ1-6	NA	NA	TGTGCCTGGTGGGAAGGAGGACCAAATTCACCCCTCCACTTT	CAWWEGGPNSPLHF
TRBV10-3	TRBJ2-7	NA	NA	TGTGCCATCAGTGAAACGGAGGGTTTATACGAGCAGTACTTC	CAISETEGLYEQYF
TRBV19	TRBJ1-5	NA	TRBD1	TGTGCCGCAAAACAGGGGGATCAGCCCCAGCATTTT	CAAKQGDQPQHF
TRBV30	TRBJ2-5	NA	TRBD2	TGTGCCTGGGACAGCGGGGGAGGTGAGACCCAGTACTTC	CAWDSGGGETQYF
TRBV25-1	TRBJ1-2	NA	NA	TGTGCCAGCAGTGAGGCGGCCGGATATGGCTACACCTTC	CASSEAAGYGYTF
TRBV25-1	TRBJ2-1	NA	NA	TGTGCCAGCAGTGACTCGGGACAAGCCTACAATGAGCAGTTCTTC	CASSDSGQAYNEQFF
TRBV7-2	TRBJ2-7	NA	NA	TGTGCCAGCAGCTCGCGCCCAGGATTAAGCTCCTACGAGCAGTACTTC	CASSSRPGLSSYEQYF
TRBV2	TRBJ2-1	NA	TRBD2	TGTGCCAGCGTTAGCGGGAGGGACGGCAATGAGCAGTTCTTC	CASVSGRDGNEQFF
TRBV9	TRBJ1-2	once	TRBD1	TGTGCCAGCAGCGTAGAATCCCTGGGACAGGGGCTATACGAGGGCTACACCTTC	CASSVESLGQGLYEGYTF
TRBV6-5	TRBJ2-1	NA	NA	TGTGCCAGCAGTTACGGTAGGGGGGGGGAAAATGAGCAGTTCTTC	CASSYGRGGENEQFF
TRBV19	TRBJ2-7	NA	TRBD2	TGTGCCAGTAGTATTGCGGGAGGAATAGGGAGCGAGCAGTACTTC	CASSIAGGIGSEQYF
TRBV7-2	TRBJ2-7	NA	NA	TGTGCCAGCAGCTTATCGGACAGCAGCTCCTACGAGCAGTACTTC	CASSLSDSSSYEQYF
TRBV12-3/TRBV12-4	TRBJ2-7	NA	TRBD2	TGTGCCAGCAGCAAAAGCGGGGGGCCCGTGGTCTTC	CASSKSGGPVVF
TRBV7-2	TRBJ1-3	NA	NA	TGTGCCAGCAGCTCTACGCCAGGGATCGGAAACACCATATATTTT	CASSSTPGIGNTIYF
TRBV7-9	TRBJ1-1	NA	NA	TGTGCCACCCACAGGGTCAGAATTTCGGTGAACACTGAAGCTTTCTTT	CATHRVRISVNTEAFF